A selection of T cell receptor beta chains follows, all from one sample in a study of shared clonotypes between healthy human individuals. Sequencing used immunoSEQ multiplex PCR; TCRdb keeps in-frame clones, though not all of them. This table has approximately 720,000 clones, 90% to 95% appearing once. The sequencing input was naive CD8+ T cells sorted from blood. All receptors come from a man aged 30 to 39 in good health. The CDR3 runs from the conserved cysteine through the conserved F or W.

TRBJ2-7 | TRBV11-2 | CASSPDSYEQYF
TRBJ2-7 | TRBV19 | CASSIGAGRSYEQYF
TRBJ2-7 | TRBV4-1 | CASSQGLSRDEQYF
TRBJ1-1 | TRBV9 | CASSLVPSGEDTEAFF
TRBJ2-7 | TRBV7-9 | CASRGPSSGSDFGAEQYF
TRBJ2-1 | TRBV27 | CASRSTISYNEQFF
TRBJ2-5 | TRBV9 | CASSVVPGETQYF
TRBJ1-2 | TRBV28 | CASSGMWTLGTLEYGYTF
TRBJ1-2 | TRBV11-3 | CASSRTANYGYTF
TRBJ2-7 | TRBV7-8 | CASSLGGTGYEQYF
TRBJ2-3 | TRBV7-6 | CASSPRGPRDTQYF
TRBJ2-5 | TRBV10-3 | CAISKMRETQYF
TRBJ2-2 | TRBV6-1 | CASSEAWGAEGNTGELFF
TRBJ2-1 | TRBV19 | CASSIQAGSTNEQFF
TRBJ2-7 | TRBV29-1 | CSVGGLNYEQYF
TRBJ2-7 | TRBV7-3 | CASSFSGASSYEQYF
TRBJ1-3 | TRBV28 | CASRFRGSGTGGSGNTIYF
TRBJ2-3 | TRBV28 | CASSSGHRKSSTDTQYF
TRBJ2-1 | TRBV5-1 | CASSYGDKKSDEQFF
TRBJ1-2 | TRBV11-2 | CASSLTGSDGYTF
TRBJ1-2 | TRBV27 | CASRTLRDPQGDYGYTF
TRBJ1-5 | TRBV7-9 | CASSSGPSNQPQHF
TRBJ2-3 | TRBV7-9 | CASSQDPRYTQYF
TRBJ2-1 | TRBV19 | CASSTIPQPNNEQFF
TRBJ1-5 | TRBV19 | CASSIGEGSNQPQHF
TRBJ1-2 | TRBV6-1 | CASTGKGAMRYGYTF
TRBJ2-7 | TRBV18 | CASSPPGIPAEQYF
TRBJ2-1 | TRBV30 | CAWSVGGLHGYNEQFF
TRBJ2-1 | TRBV7-2 | CASSLAGRTLYNEQFF
TRBJ1-1 | TRBV19 | CASFLQGRAGNTEAFF
TRBJ2-1 | TRBV28 | CASRSGSKGGQFF
TRBJ2-7 | TRBV7-9 | CASTQSDSSYEQYF
TRBJ2-3 | TRBV11-2 | CASSLGRSPGTDTQYF
TRBJ1-5 | TRBV7-8 | CASSLTLAGSNQPQHF
TRBJ2-1 | TRBV28 | CASRPMGETYNEQFF
TRBJ2-7 | TRBV28 | CASSSSSYEQYF
TRBJ2-7 | TRBV4-3 | CASSQVRGPDEQYF
TRBJ1-1 | TRBV15 | CATSRDTNGNTEAFF
TRBJ2-7 | TRBV28 | CASSFFLRQPENYEQYF
TRBJ2-3 | TRBV5-1 | CASSLEGAGQGDTQYF
TRBJ1-5 | TRBV19 | CASSRALGNQPQHF
TRBJ2-7 | TRBV29-1 | CSVEAPTGGLYEQYF
TRBJ2-7 | TRBV9 | CASSPGGDRVLYEQYF
TRBJ2-7 | TRBV14 | CASSPWVSSYEQYF
NA | TRBV11-1 | CASSSRGNYEQYF
TRBJ2-2 | TRBV11-2 | CASSLDVAYTGELFF